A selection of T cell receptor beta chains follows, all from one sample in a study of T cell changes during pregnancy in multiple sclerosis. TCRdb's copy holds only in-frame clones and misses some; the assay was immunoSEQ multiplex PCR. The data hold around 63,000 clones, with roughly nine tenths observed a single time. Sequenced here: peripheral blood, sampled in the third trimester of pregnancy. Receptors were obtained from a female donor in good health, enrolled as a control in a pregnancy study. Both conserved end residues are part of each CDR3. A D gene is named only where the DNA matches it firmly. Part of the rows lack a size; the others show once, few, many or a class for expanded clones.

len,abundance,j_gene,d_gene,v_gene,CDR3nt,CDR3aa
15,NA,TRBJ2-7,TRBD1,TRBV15,TGTGCCACCAGCAGAGGGACAGGCCTCGCCTACGAGCAGTACTTC,CATSRGTGLAYEQYF
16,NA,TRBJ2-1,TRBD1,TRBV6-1,TGTGCCAGCAGTGACCAACCGGGACAGGGAAGTCGTGAGCAGTTCTTC,CASSDQPGQGSREQFF
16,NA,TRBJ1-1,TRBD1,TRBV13,TGTGCCAGCAGCCCAGAGGGGACAGGGGGGAACACTGAAGCTTTCTTT,CASSPEGTGGNTEAFF
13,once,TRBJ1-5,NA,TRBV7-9,TGTGCCAGCAGCTTTGACAGAAATCAGCCCCAGCATTTT,CASSFDRNQPQHF
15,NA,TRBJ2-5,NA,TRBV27,TGTGCCAGCAGTTTATATCCCGTGTACCAAGAGACCCAGTACTTC,CASSLYPVYQETQYF
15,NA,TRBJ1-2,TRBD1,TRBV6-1,TGTGCCAGCAGTTCCCCGACAGGGGGATACTATGGCTACACCTTC,CASSSPTGGYYGYTF
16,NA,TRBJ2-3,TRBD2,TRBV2,TGTGCCAGCAGGATGACTAGCGGGGGGAGCACAGATACGCAGTATTTT,CASRMTSGGSTDTQYF
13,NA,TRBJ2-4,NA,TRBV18,TGTGCCAGCTCATTGACAGGGAGGAACATTCAGTACTTC,CASSLTGRNIQYF
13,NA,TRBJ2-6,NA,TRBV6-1,TGTGCCAGTATTTTCTACGGGGCCAACGTCCTGACTTTC,CASIFYGANVLTF
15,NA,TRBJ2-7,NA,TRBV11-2,TGTGCCAGCAGCTTAGGGTCCGGGGGCTCCTACGAGCAGTACTTC,CASSLGSGGSYEQYF
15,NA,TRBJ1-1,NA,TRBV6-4,TGTGCCAGCAGTGTCCGCGAGGACAGCTGGACCGAAGCTTTCTTT,CASSVREDSWTEAFF
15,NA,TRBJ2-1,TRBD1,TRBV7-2,TGTGCCAGCAGCTTAAACAGGGGTTCCTACAATGAGCAGTTCTTC,CASSLNRGSYNEQFF
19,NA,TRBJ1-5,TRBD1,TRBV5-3,TGTGCCAGAAGAAAGGGCAGGGGGCGACCGTACTTTAGCAATCAGCCCCAGCATTTT,CARRKGRGRPYFSNQPQHF
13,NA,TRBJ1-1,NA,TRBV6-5,TGTGCCAGCAGACGGGGGGCGAACACTGAAGCTTTCTTT,CASRRGANTEAFF
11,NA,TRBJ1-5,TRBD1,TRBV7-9,TGTGCCAGCCCAGGGGGGCAGCCCCAGCATTTT,CASPGGQPQHF
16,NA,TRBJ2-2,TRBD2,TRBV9,TGTGCCAGCAGCGCCCAGCGGGGGCCCACTGGGGGGGAGCTGTTTTTT,CASSAQRGPTGGELFF
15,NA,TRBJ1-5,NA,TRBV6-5,TGTGCCAGCAGTAAAAAACAGTATAGCAATCAGCCCCAGCATTTT,CASSKKQYSNQPQHF
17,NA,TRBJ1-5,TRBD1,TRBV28,TGTGCCAGCACTAGAAGGGCAGGGACAGGGGTACATCAGCCCCAGCATTTT,CASTRRAGTGVHQPQHF
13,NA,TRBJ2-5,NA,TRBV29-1,TGCAGCGCCACGATCGGGGTTGGGGAGACCCAGTACTTC,CSATIGVGETQYF
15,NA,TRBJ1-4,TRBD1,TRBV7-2,TGTGCCAGCAGCCCCTTGACAGGGCGGAATGAAAAACTGTTTTTT,CASSPLTGRNEKLFF